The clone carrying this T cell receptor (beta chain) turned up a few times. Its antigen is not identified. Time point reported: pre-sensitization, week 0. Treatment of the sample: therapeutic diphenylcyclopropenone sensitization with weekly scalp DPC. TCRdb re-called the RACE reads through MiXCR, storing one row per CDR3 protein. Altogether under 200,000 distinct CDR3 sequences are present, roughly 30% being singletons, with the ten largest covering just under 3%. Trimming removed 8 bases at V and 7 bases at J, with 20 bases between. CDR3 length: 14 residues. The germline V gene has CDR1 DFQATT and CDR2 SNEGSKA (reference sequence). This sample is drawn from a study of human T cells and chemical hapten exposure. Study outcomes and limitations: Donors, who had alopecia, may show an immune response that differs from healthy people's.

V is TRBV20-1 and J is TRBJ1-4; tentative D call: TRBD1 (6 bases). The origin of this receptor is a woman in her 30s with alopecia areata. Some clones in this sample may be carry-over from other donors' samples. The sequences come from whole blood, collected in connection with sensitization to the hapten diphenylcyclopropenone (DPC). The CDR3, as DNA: TGCAGTATTTCGGACAGCCTTAAAAGTGAAAAACTGTTTTTT. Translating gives CSISDSLKSEKLFF.